These 3 T cell receptor beta chains were all obtained from the same sample, sequenced in a study of OX40 agonist ivuxolimab in advanced cancers. TCRdb's copy holds only in-frame clones and misses some; the assay was immunoSEQ multiplex PCR. The sample lists more than 25,000 clones; approximately 86% were seen once. The specimen comprised CD4+ or CD8+ T cells sorted from blood, sampled in a trial of the OX40 agonist ivuxolimab. The receptors were sampled from an adult with an advanced solid tumor such as melanoma, head and neck, liver or kidney cancer.

This clone is deemed medium-sized. The chain employs TRBV5-8 and TRBJ1-1; no clear D. Trimming stripped 3 bases from V and 5 bases from J, with 17 bases between. The CDR3 is 15 residues long. The germline CDR1 and CDR2 sequences are SGHTS and YDEGEE. CDR3 residues: CASSSSLGLGTEAFF. Here the CDR3 DNA reads TGTGCCAGCAGCTCCTCACTTGGCCTGGGGACTGAAGCTTTCTTT.

The CDR3: CASSIYRGGTGELFF. In DNA form, the CDR3 reads TGTGCCAGTAGTATATACAGGGGAGGCACCGGGGAGCTGTTTTTT. The chain is built from TRBV19 and TRBJ2-2, with D perhaps TRBD1 (7 bases). Germline CDR1 is LNHDA and CDR2 is SQIVND (reference sequence). Trimming shortened V by 2 bases and J by 4 bases, and 11 bases separated the two germline ends. CDR3 length equals 15 residues.

This CDR3 is CASSQGLTSGYQETQYF. Here the CDR3 DNA reads TGCGCCAGCAGCCAAGGACTAACTAGCGGATACCAAGAGACCCAGTACTTC. The chain joins TRBV4-1 to TRBJ2-5; TRBD2 agrees at 8 bases. CDR3 length: 17 residues. The junction had 7 bases not matched to a gene; V was cut back by 1 base and J by 0 bases. CDR1 is MGHRA, CDR2 YSYEKL, per germline.